This TCR beta chain was captured by sequencing in a study of T cell changes during pregnancy in multiple sclerosis. This clone was detected once. Produced via immunoSEQ multiplex PCR; TCRdb's table is partial and in-frame only. The sample has about 62,000 clones, under 95% seen once. V dropped 6 bases and J dropped 5; count of bases not matched to a gene: 7. The length of the CDR3 is 14 residues. Germline CDR1 reads MNHEY; CDR2 reads SMNVEV (reference sequence). This specimen was CD8+ T cells from peripheral blood mononuclear cells, taken in the second trimester of pregnancy. This chain connects TRBV27 to TRBJ2-3, with 8 bases lining up with TRBD1. This TCR was recovered from a female donor with multiple sclerosis, enrolled in a pregnancy study. The CDR3 loop is CASRPTGEIDTQYF. The CDR3 nucleotides are TGTGCCAGCAGACCGACAGGGGAGATAGATACGCAGTATTTT.